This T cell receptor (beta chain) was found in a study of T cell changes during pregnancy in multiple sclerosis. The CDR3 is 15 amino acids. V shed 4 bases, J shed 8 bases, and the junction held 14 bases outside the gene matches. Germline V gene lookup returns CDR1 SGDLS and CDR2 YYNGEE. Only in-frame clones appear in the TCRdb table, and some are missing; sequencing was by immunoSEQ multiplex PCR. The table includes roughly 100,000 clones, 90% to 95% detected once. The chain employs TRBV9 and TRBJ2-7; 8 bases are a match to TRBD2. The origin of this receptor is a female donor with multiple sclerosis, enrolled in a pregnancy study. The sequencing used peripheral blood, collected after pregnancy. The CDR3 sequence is CASSPERGYPVKQYF. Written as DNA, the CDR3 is TGTGCCAGCAGCCCAGAGCGGGGGTACCCGGTAAAGCAGTACTTC.